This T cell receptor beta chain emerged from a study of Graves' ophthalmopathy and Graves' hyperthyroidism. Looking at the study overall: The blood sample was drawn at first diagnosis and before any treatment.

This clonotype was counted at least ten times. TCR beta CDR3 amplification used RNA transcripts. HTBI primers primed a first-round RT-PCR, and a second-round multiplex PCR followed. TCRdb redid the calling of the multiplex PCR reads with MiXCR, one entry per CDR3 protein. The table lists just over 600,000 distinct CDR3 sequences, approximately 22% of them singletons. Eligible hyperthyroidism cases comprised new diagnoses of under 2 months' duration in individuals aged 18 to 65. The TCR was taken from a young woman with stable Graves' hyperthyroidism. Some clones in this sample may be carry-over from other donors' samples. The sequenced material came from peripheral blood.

In DNA form, the CDR3 reads TGTGCCAGCAGTTTAGGACGGGTCTACGAGCAGTACTTC. Its protein product is CASSLGRVYEQYF. This rearrangement joins TRBV12-3 or TRBV12-4 to TRBJ2-7; D unclear. Trimming removed 1 base at V and 3 bases at J, with 7 bases between. The CDR3 sequence is 13 residues long.